Listed below are T cell receptor beta chains from one sample, sequenced in a study of PD-1 blockade in classical Hodgkin lymphoma. TCRdb's copy holds only in-frame clones and misses some; the assay was immunoSEQ multiplex PCR. This table has roughly 14,000 clones, around 84% appearing once. Material: CD4+ T cells from blood. The receptor set was obtained from a human donor with classical Hodgkin lymphoma. The CDR3 runs from the conserved cysteine through the conserved F or W. A D gene is named only where the DNA matches it firmly. A clone size is listed for some rows: how often the clone was seen (once, few, many), or a class if it is expanded.

NA	NA	14	TRBV15	TRBJ2-7	TGTGCCACCAGCAGAGATCCTCGACAGGAGGTGCAGTACTTC	CATSRDPRQEVQYF
TRBD2	NA	17	TRBV14	TRBJ2-7	TGTGCCAGCAGCCCCCTCGGACTAGCGGGAGACTCCTACGAGCAGTACTTC	CASSPLGLAGDSYEQYF
NA	NA	16	TRBV29-1	TRBJ1-1	TGCAGCGTTGTTTTTTTTGGGACGGGTATCAACACTGAAGCTTTCTTT	CSVVFFGTGINTEAFF
NA	once	17	TRBV10-3	TRBJ2-1	TGTGCCATCAGTGAGTCGGGAAGAGCGGGCGCCTACAATGAGCAGTTCTTC	CAISESGRAGAYNEQFF
TRBD1	NA	16	TRBV7-2	TRBJ2-5	TGTGCCAGCAGCTTAGGGTCCGGGACAGGGGACGGGACCCAGTACTTC	CASSLGSGTGDGTQYF
NA	once	14	TRBV2	TRBJ2-1	TGTGCCAGCAGTGAAGTCTCAGTCTACAATGAGCAGTTCTTC	CASSEVSVYNEQFF
NA	NA	19	TRBV21-1	TRBJ2-1	TGTGCCAGCCCTAAGGGAGGCCTAGCGGGAGAATGCACCTACAATGAGCAGTTCTTC	CASPKGGLAGECTYNEQFF
TRBD2	NA	14	TRBV6-1	TRBJ2-7	TGTGCCAGCAAGTCGGGACTAGGCTCCTACGAGCAGTACTTC	CASKSGLGSYEQYF
NA	once	13	TRBV2	TRBJ2-1	TGTGCCAGCAGACGGAGCCCGTACAATGAGCAGTTCTTC	CASRRSPYNEQFF
TRBD2	NA	16	TRBV13	TRBJ2-3	TGTGCCAGCAGCGGACGGCTAGCGGGAGTCACAGATACGCAGTATTTT	CASSGRLAGVTDTQYF
TRBD2	NA	17	TRBV5-4	TRBJ2-3	TGTGCCAGCAGCCCCGGGACTAGCGGGAGAGGAACAGATACGCAGTATTTT	CASSPGTSGRGTDTQYF
NA	NA	13	TRBV28	TRBJ1-4	TGTGCCAGCAGGCGCCGCGGGGAGGAAAAACTGTTTTTT	CASRRRGEEKLFF
NA	NA	13	TRBV30	TRBJ1-1	TGTGCCTGGACACTAGGGGGAGGGACTGAAGCTTTCTTT	CAWTLGGGTEAFF
TRBD1	NA	14	TRBV27	TRBJ2-7	TGTGCCAGCAGTCCGATCGACAGGGGATACGAGCAGTACTTC	CASSPIDRGYEQYF
NA	NA	18	TRBV21-1	TRBJ2-5	TGTGCCAGCAGCAAAGATCGGGCTAGGAGGGCCGGGGGGGAGACCCAGTACTTC	CASSKDRARRAGGETQYF
TRBD1	NA	12	TRBV11-3	TRBJ2-5	TGTGCCAGCAGCAGACAGGGAGAGACCCAGTACTTC	CASSRQGETQYF
TRBD2	NA	15	TRBV6-5	TRBJ2-7	TGTGCCAGCAGCTCAGCTAGCGGGGGCACCTACGAGCAGTACTTC	CASSSASGGTYEQYF
TRBD1	few	17	TRBV19	TRBJ2-4	TGTGCCAGTAGTACCGAGAACAGGGGCTTAGCCAAAAACATTCAGTACTTC	CASSTENRGLAKNIQYF
TRBD1	NA	13	TRBV7-9	TRBJ1-1	TGTGCCAGCAGCTTTGACAGGGCCACTGAAGCTTTCTTT	CASSFDRATEAFF
TRBD1	once	18	TRBV7-3	TRBJ1-1	TGTGCCAGCAGCTTAGGAGACAGGGATTACCTTGGTAACACTGAAGCTTTCTTT	CASSLGDRDYLGNTEAFF
NA	NA	14	TRBV27	TRBJ2-5	TGTGCCAGCAGTTTAGACTCCTGGGGGGAGACCCAGTACTTC	CASSLDSWGETQYF
NA	once	14	TRBV11-2	TRBJ2-1	TGTGCCAGCAGCTTAGATTTGGCTAGCAATGAGCAGTTCTTC	CASSLDLASNEQFF
NA	NA	15	TRBV5-5	TRBJ1-5	TGTGCCAGCAGCCCGGGCCCAATGACCAATCAGCCCCAGCATTTT	CASSPGPMTNQPQHF
NA	NA	13	TRBV7-9	TRBJ2-2	TGTGCCCTCCACCACCCTAAGACCGGGGAGCTGTTTTTT	CALHHPKTGELFF
NA	NA	14	TRBV2	TRBJ1-3	TGTGCCAGCAAAGAGGGCCTTCGTGGAAACACCATATATTTT	CASKEGLRGNTIYF
TRBD1	NA	14	TRBV15	TRBJ1-1	TGTGCCACCAGCAGAAAAACAGGGGACACTGAAGCTTTCTTT	CATSRKTGDTEAFF
NA	few	16	TRBV2	TRBJ1-3	TGTGCCAGCAGTGAATGGGAGGGCCGATCGGGAAACACCATATATTTT	CASSEWEGRSGNTIYF
NA	NA	16	TRBV5-5	TRBJ2-4	TGTGCCAGCAGCCGCGGGACAGAACTAGCCAAAAACATTCAGTACTTC	CASSRGTELAKNIQYF
TRBD1	NA	15	TRBV7-2	TRBJ2-7	TGTGCCAGCAGCTTCCCGGGACAGGGGCGCGACGAGCAGTACTTC	CASSFPGQGRDEQYF
NA	NA	13	TRBV6-1	TRBJ1-1	TGTGCCAGCAGTCTAAGCACGTACACTGAAGCTTTCTTT	CASSLSTYTEAFF
TRBD2	few	15	TRBV15	TRBJ2-5	TGTGCCACCAGCAGAGATGGGGGGGGGCAAGAGACCCAGTACTTC	CATSRDGGGQETQYF
NA	NA	16	TRBV7-9	TRBJ2-1	TGTGCCAGCAGCTACCATACTCCATTCTCCTACAATGAGCAGTTCTTC	CASSYHTPFSYNEQFF
NA	NA	14	TRBV7-2	TRBJ2-3	TGTGCCAGCAGCCGAGACAGGTTTGTGGATACGCAGTATTTT	CASSRDRFVDTQYF
TRBD2	NA	15	TRBV30	TRBJ2-1	TGTGCCTGGAGTGTAAGCGGGAGGAAGATGGATGAGCAGTTCTTC	CAWSVSGRKMDEQFF
TRBD1	NA	15	TRBV7-2	TRBJ1-1	TGTGCCAGCAGCCAATTCGGGACAGGGCGGTCTGAAGCTTTCTTT	CASSQFGTGRSEAFF
NA	NA	12	TRBV19	TRBJ1-5	TGTGCCAGTAGCGTTTCCAATCAGCCCCAGCATTTT	CASSVSNQPQHF
TRBD2	NA	18	TRBV4-1	TRBJ2-1	TGCGCCAGCAGCCAAGACAGGGATGCGGCGGGAGAAGGCAATGAGCAGTTCTTC	CASSQDRDAAGEGNEQFF
NA	NA	13	TRBV30	TRBJ1-4	TGTGCCTGGAGTCCGATGGACGTTGAAAAACTGTTTTTT	CAWSPMDVEKLFF
NA	NA	15	TRBV7-2	TRBJ1-5	TGTGCCAGCAGCTTAGTCGGAAAAGGCAATCAGCCCCAGCATTTT	CASSLVGKGNQPQHF
NA	once	15	TRBV4-2	TRBJ2-1	TGTGCCAGCAGCCTCAGCGGAGGGGGCTACAATGAGCAGTTCTTC	CASSLSGGGYNEQFF
NA	NA	13	TRBV2	TRBJ1-1	TGTGCCAGCAGTGAAGTTTATGTCGGTGAAGCTTTCTTT	CASSEVYVGEAFF
NA	NA	15	TRBV11-2	TRBJ2-3	TGTGCCAGCAGCTTACGAGTAGCGATCACAGATACGCAGTATTTT	CASSLRVAITDTQYF
NA	NA	11	TRBV20-1	TRBJ2-1	TGCAGTGGACTAAGGAGGAATGAGCAGTTCTTC	CSGLRRNEQFF
NA	NA	12	TRBV6-4	TRBJ1-2	TGTGCCAGCTACGATGATAACTATGGCTACACCTTC	CASYDDNYGYTF
NA	NA	15	TRBV28	TRBJ2-3	TGTGCCAGCAGTTTCTCGTGGGGGGGCCGGGATACGCAGTATTTT	CASSFSWGGRDTQYF
NA	few	15	TRBV14	TRBJ2-7	TGTGCCAGCAGCAAAGATGGGGGGCGCGTGTACGAGCAGTACTTC	CASSKDGGRVYEQYF
NA	NA	13	TRBV29-1	TRBJ2-7	TGCAGCGTTGAGCTCAGGGGACCCTACGAGCAGTACTTC	CSVELRGPYEQYF
TRBD2	once	15	TRBV7-3	TRBJ2-1	TGTGCCAGCAGCTTATCCTCTAGCGGGAGGTATGAGCAGTTCTTC	CASSLSSSGRYEQFF
NA	once	19	TRBV19	TRBJ2-2	TGTGCCAGTAGTATGGATCCCCACAGGGCAGGGAAGAACACCGGGGAGCTGTTTTTT	CASSMDPHRAGKNTGELFF
NA	NA	14	TRBV2	TRBJ1-2	TGTGCCAGCTCCCTGGACGGGGCTTACTATGGCTACACCTTC	CASSLDGAYYGYTF
NA	NA	13	TRBV11-2	TRBJ1-1	TGTGCCAGCAGCCCAGGGCTGGGGGCGGGGGCTTTCTTT	CASSPGLGAGAFF
NA	NA	15	TRBV30	TRBJ2-3	TGTGCCTGGGCGAGGTCCAGATATAGCACAGATACGCAGTATTTT	CAWARSRYSTDTQYF
TRBD1	few	13	TRBV18	TRBJ1-2	TGTGCCAGCTCACCGACAGGGCCCTATGGCTACACCTTC	CASSPTGPYGYTF
NA	NA	15	TRBV9	TRBJ1-1	TGTGCCAGCAGCGGACACGGGACAATGAACACTGAAGCTTTCTTT	CASSGHGTMNTEAFF
NA	NA	14	TRBV28	TRBJ2-1	TGTGCCAGCAGTTTATTAGGAAACTACAATGAGCAGTTCTTC	CASSLLGNYNEQFF